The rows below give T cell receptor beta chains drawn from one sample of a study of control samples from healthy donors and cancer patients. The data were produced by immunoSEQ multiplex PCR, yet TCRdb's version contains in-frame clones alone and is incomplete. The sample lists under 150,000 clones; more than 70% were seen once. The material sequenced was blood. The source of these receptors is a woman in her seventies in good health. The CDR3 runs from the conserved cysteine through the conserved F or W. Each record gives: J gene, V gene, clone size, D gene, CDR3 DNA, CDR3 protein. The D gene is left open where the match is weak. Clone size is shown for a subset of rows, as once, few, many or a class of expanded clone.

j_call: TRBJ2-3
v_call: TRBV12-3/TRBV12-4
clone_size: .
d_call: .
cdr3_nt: TGTGCCAGCAGTTTAGGTAGTTCAGATACGCAGTATTTT
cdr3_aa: CASSLGSSDTQYF

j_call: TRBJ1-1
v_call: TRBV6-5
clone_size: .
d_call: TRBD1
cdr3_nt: TGTGCCAGCAGGTGGGGCAGGGGGCGACCCACTGAAGCTTTCTTT
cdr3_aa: CASRWGRGRPTEAFF

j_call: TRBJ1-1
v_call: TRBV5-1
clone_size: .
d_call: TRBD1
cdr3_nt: TGCGCCAGCAGGGGGCCGGGACAGAAAGCTTTCTTT
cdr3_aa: CASRGPGQKAFF

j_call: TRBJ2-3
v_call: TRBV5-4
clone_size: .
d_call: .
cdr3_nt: TGTGCCAGCAGCTTGGGTAGCGCCAGCACAGATACGCAGTATTTT
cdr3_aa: CASSLGSASTDTQYF

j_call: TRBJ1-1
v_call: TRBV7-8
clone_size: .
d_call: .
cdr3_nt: TGTGCCAGCAGCCTGGAGGGCAGCATGAACACTGAAGCTTTCTTT
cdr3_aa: CASSLEGSMNTEAFF

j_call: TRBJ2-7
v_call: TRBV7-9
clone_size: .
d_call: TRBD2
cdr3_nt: TGTGCCAGCAGCTCCGGGACTAGCGTCAACGAGCAGTACTTC
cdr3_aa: CASSSGTSVNEQYF

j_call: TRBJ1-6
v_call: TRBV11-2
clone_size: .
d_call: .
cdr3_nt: TGTGCCAGCAGCGCTGCCACCGAGCCCTATTCACCCCTCCACTTT
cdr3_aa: CASSAATEPYSPLHF

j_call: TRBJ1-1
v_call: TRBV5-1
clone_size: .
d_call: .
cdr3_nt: TGCGCCAGCAGAGGTGGTGGGGCGCGAGGTGGCACTGAAGCTTTCTTT
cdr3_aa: CASRGGGARGGTEAFF

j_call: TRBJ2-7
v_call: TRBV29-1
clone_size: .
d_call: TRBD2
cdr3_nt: TGCAGCGTTGGTCGGCTAGCGGGGGAGAGCGAGCAGTACTTC
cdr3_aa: CSVGRLAGESEQYF

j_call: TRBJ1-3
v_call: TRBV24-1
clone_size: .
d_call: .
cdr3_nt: TGTGCCACCAGTGATTTTTCTGGAAACACCATATATTTT
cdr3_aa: CATSDFSGNTIYF

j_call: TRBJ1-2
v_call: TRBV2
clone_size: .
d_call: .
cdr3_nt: TGTGCCAGCAGTGTCGAACGGACTAACTATGGCTACACCTTC
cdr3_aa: CASSVERTNYGYTF

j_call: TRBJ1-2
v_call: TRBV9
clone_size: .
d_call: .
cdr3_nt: TGTGCCAGCAGCGTATCAATCGTGGGAGGTGGCTACACCTTC
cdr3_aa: CASSVSIVGGGYTF

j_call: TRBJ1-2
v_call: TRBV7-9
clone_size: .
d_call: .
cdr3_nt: TGTGCCAGCAGCCTCTCAGGGACGAACAACTATGGCTACACCTTC
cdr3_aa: CASSLSGTNNYGYTF

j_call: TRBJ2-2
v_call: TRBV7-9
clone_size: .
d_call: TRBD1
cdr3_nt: TGTGCCAGCAGCCGAACAGGGGGCTGGAGCACCGGGGAGCTGTTTTTT
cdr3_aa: CASSRTGGWSTGELFF

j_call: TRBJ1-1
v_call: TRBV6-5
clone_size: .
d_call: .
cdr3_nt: TGTGCCAGCAGTTCAGTTTCCAGGGGTAACACTGAAGCTTTCTTT
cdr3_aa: CASSSVSRGNTEAFF

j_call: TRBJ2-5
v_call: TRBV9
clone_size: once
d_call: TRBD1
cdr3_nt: TGTGCCAGCAGCGGAGGACAGGGGGGCCGAGAGACCCAGTACTTC
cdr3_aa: CASSGGQGGRETQYF

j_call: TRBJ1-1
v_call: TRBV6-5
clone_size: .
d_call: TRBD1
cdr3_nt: TGTGCCAGCCATAAACAGGGGGCGCTTACTGAAGCTTTCTTT
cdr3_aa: CASHKQGALTEAFF

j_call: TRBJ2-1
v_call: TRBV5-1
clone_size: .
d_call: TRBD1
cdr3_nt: TGCGCCAGCAGCTCGGGGACAGGGGGCAGCTCCTACAATGAGCAGTTCTTC
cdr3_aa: CASSSGTGGSSYNEQFF

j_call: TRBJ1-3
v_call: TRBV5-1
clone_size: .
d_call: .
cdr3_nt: TGCGCCAGCAGCTTGGGACAGAGCTCTGGAAACACCATATATTTT
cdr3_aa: CASSLGQSSGNTIYF

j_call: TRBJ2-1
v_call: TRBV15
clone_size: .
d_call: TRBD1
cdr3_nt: TGTGCCACCAGCAGAGAGGGGGACAGATACAATGAGCAGTTCTTC
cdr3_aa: CATSREGDRYNEQFF

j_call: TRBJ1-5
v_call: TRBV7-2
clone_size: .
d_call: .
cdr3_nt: TGTGCCAGCAGCTTAGGGGGGGTCGGCGGGCAGCCCCAGCATTTT
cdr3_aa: CASSLGGVGGQPQHF

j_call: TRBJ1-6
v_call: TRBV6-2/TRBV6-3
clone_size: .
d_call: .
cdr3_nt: TGTGCCAGCAGTATCTATGCCCAGGCAGGACCGAATCCACCCCTCCACTTT
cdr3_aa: CASSIYAQAGPNPPLHF

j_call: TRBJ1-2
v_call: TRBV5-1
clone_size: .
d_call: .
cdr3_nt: TGCGCCAGCAGCTTGTTTCCGATAACAATCTTC
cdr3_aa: CASSLFPITIF

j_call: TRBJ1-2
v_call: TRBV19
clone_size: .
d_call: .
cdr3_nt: TGTGCCAGTAGTTCCACCGGGACAATTCTATATGGCTACACCTTC
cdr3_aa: CASSSTGTILYGYTF

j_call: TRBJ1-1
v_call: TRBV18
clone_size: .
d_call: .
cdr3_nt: TGTGCCAGCTCACCATCGGAGAACACTGAAGCTTTCTTT
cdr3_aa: CASSPSENTEAFF

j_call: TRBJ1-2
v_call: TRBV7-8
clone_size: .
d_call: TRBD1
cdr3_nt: TGTGCCAGCAGCTTCGGGACAGGGGTGATGGATGGCTACACCTTC
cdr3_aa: CASSFGTGVMDGYTF

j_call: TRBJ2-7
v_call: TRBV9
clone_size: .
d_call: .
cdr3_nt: TGTGCCAGCATGTACGAGCAGTACTTC
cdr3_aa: CASMYEQYF

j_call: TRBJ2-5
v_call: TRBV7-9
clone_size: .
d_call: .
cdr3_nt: TGTGCCAGCAGCCAAGGGGCGGGGTTCCCCGAGACCCAGTACTTC
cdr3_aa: CASSQGAGFPETQYF

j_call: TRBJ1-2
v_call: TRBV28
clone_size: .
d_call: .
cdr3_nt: TGTGCCAGCAGTTTATCGGCAACGGGACTAAACTATGGCTACACCTTC
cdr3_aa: CASSLSATGLNYGYTF

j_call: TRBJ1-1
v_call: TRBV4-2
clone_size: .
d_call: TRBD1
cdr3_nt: TGTGCCAGCAGCCCGGGGACAGTCTTGAACACTGAAGCTTTCTTT
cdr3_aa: CASSPGTVLNTEAFF

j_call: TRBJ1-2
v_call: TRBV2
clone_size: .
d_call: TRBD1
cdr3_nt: TGTGCCAGCGGGGGCCGGGACAGGGGATATGGCTACACCTTC
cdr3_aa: CASGGRDRGYGYTF

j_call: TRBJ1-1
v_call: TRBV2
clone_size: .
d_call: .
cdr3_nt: TGTGCCAGCGGACAGCTCACTGAAGCTTTCTTT
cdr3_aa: CASGQLTEAFF

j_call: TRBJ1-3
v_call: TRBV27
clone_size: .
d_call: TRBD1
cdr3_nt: TGTGCCAGCAGTTTATTTCAGGGGGCCGGAAACACCATATATTTT
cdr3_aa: CASSLFQGAGNTIYF

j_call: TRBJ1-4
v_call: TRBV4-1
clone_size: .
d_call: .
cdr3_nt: TGCGCCAGCAGCCAAGAGGAAAAACTGTTTTTT
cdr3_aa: CASSQEEKLFF